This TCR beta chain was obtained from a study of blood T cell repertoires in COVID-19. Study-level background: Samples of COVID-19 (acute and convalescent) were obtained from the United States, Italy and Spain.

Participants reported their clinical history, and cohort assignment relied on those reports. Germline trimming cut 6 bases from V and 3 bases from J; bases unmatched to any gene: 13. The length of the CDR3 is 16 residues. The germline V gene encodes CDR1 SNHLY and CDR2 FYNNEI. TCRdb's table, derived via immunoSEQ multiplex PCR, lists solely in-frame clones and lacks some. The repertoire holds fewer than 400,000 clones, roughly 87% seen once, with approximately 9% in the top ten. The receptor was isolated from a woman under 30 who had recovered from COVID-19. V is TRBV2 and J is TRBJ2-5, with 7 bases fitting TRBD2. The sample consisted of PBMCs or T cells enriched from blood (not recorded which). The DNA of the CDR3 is TGTGCCAGCAGGGGCGCGGCGGGGGAAGATGAAGAGACCCAGTACTTC. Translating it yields CASRGAAGEDEETQYF.